The clone carrying this T cell receptor beta chain was detected once. Generated by immunoSEQ multiplex PCR, the TCRdb table keeps only in-frame clones and is missing some. The data hold about 6,300 clones, with 65% to 85% observed a single time. This sample was taken from a study of hypomethylating agent response in myelodysplastic syndrome. Looking at the study overall: Donors were myelodysplastic syndrome patients: 2 female, 8 to 10 male.

Germline V gene lookup returns CDR1 MGHRA and CDR2 YSYEKL. The CDR3 loop spans 15 amino acids. After removal of 1 base from V and 10 bases from J, the junction contained 9 bases not matched to a gene. The receptor comes from a human donor with myelodysplastic syndrome. The starting material was bone marrow, obtained before or after starting hypomethylating agent treatment for myelodysplastic syndrome (not recorded which). This sequence joins TRBV4-1 and TRBJ1-4, with 7 bases identical to TRBD1. CDR3 amino acids: CASSQVGGNGVKLFF. DNA for the CDR3: TGCGCCAGCAGCCAAGTAGGGGGCAACGGCGTAAAACTGTTTTTT.